The text below deals with one T cell receptor (beta chain). The data stem from a study of cytomegalovirus exposure and HLA in healthy donors. The PCR ran on 60 Vbeta and 13 Jbeta primers. Generated by immunoSEQ multiplex PCR, the TCRdb table keeps only in-frame clones and is missing some. The sample has roughly 98,000 clones; around 68% are singletons. The CDR3 loop spans 15 amino acids. V dropped 7 bases and J dropped 2 bases, with 16 bases sitting between them. CDR1 SGHRS and CDR2 YFSETQ come from the germline V gene. The clonotype comes from a man between 50 and 59 years old in good health and CMV-seronegative. This chain joins TRBV5-1 and TRBJ2-1; tentative D call: TRBD2 (5 bases). The specimen was PBMCs. For the CDR3, the DNA is TGCGCCAGCGGCGTAGCGATCTCGACCTACAATGAGCAGTTCTTC. It codes for CASGVAISTYNEQFF.